This T cell receptor (beta chain) is drawn from a study of cytomegalovirus exposure and HLA in healthy donors. Some clones are missing from TCRdb's copy, which holds only in-frame ones; the method was immunoSEQ multiplex PCR. The sample comprises approximately 230,000 clones, about 90% of which are singletons, and about 11% rests with the top ten. This CDR3 has 11 amino acids. Looked up from germline, CDR1 is GTSNPN and CDR2 is SVGIG (reference sequence). V dropped 3 bases and J dropped 10 bases, with 11 bases sitting between them. The chain employs TRBV30 and TRBJ2-3; the D is unclear. Sequenced material: PBMCs. The TCR sequence derives from a man aged 18 to 29 in good health and CMV-seropositive. The DNA for the CDR3 is TGTGCCTGGAGCCCCCTCTCATCGCAGTATTTT. Encoded protein: CAWSPLSSQYF. Based on the CDR3 plus reference TRBV30 and TRBJ2-3, the full variable domain is SQTIHQWPATLVQPVGSPLSLECTVEGTSNPNLYWYRQAAGRGLQLLFYSVGIGQISSEVPQNLSASRPQDRQFILSSKKLLLSDSGFYLCAWSPLSSQYFGPGTRLTVL.